This TCR beta chain emerged from a study of cytotoxic CD8 clonotypes in ibrutinib-treated CLL. Across the whole study: Mean productive templates were approximately 240,000; mean productive rearrangements were around 86,000.

The data were produced by immunoSEQ multiplex PCR, yet TCRdb's version contains in-frame clones alone and is incomplete. The profile shows some 130,000 clones, approximately 85% of them singletons. The V end was cut by 0 bases, the J end by 5 bases, with 6 bases between. CDR1 and CDR2 from the germline V gene are SGHNT and YYREEE (reference sequence). The CDR3 has 12 residues. The chain recombines TRBV5-4 with TRBJ2-7; D uncertain. The sequencing used PBMCs, collected after 24 months of ibrutinib treatment. The receptor comes from a human donor with chronic lymphocytic leukemia. The DNA for the CDR3 is TGTGCCAGCAGCTTGGCAGGCGACGAGCAGTACTTC. It specifies CASSLAGDEQYF.